This T cell receptor (beta chain) was sequenced for a study of cytomegalovirus exposure and HLA in healthy donors. Study as a whole: Earlier sequencing of 150 million to 200 million T cells yielded 90 million to 140 million unique TCR beta sequences.

V was cut by 3 bases and J by 1 base, with 13 bases left in between. This CDR3 has 16 amino acids. Germline loops: CDR1 MDHEN, CDR2 SYDVKM. Primers: 60 Vbeta forward and 13 Jbeta reverse. Only in-frame clones appear in the TCRdb table, and some are missing; sequencing was by immunoSEQ multiplex PCR. The sample consists of approximately 110,000 clones, over 75% of them appearing once. Healthy bone marrow donors made up the cohort. There were likely unrecorded immune exposures, though donors were nominally healthy when sampled. The rearrangement joins TRBV28 to TRBJ1-5, with D uncertain. The sequenced sample consisted of PBMCs. The sequence derives from a human donor in good health. CDR3 sequence reads: CASSFDTGRSNQPQHF. CDR3 nucleotide sequence: TGTGCCAGCAGTTTTGATACCGGGAGGAGCAATCAGCCCCAGCATTTT.